The 13 T cell receptor beta chains below come from one sample, sequenced in a study of T cell repertoires in cytomegalovirus infection. The antigens these receptors bind are not known. TCRdb reprocessed the reads with MiXCR, giving one entry per CDR3 protein. Among around 300,000 distinct CDR3 sequences listed, around 20% were seen once. Sequenced here: cultured PBMCs, sampled from culture after CMV antigen stimulation. The receptors derive from a human donor in good health (CMV status not recorded). Some clones in this sample may be carry-over from other donors' samples.

The sample holds many counts of this clonotype. This chain links TRBV7-2 with TRBJ2-1, with 7 bases fitting TRBD2. Germline V CDR1 and CDR2: SGHTA, FQGNSA. CDR3 length: 15 amino acids. V lost 3 bases to trimming and J lost 7 bases; unmatched junction nucleotides: 9. CDR3 amino acids: CASSFGRERLNEQFF. CDR3 in DNA: TGTGCCAGCAGCTTCGGGCGGGAGAGATTGAATGAGCAGTTCTTC.

The V call is TRBV19, the J call TRBJ2-7; 9 bases fit TRBD1. With 1 base clipped from V and 4 bases from J, the junction kept 5 bases outside the gene matches. CDR3 length: 15 residues. Germline values: CDR1 LNHDA, CDR2 SQIVND (reference sequence). CDR3 in amino acids: CASSIGTGGAYEQYF. CDR3 nucleotides: TGTGCCAGTAGTATAGGCACAGGGGGCGCGTACGAGCAGTACTTC.

This clonotype showed up many times. This chain joins TRBV6-2 or TRBV6-3 and TRBJ2-7, with 8 nucleotides matching TRBD2. The CDR3 is 14 residues long. From germline, CDR1 is MNHEY and CDR2 SVGEGT. The V gene end was trimmed by 6 bases and the J gene end by 2 bases; junction bases not matched to a gene: 6. The CDR3 loop reads CASSGAGAPYEQYF. For the CDR3, the DNA is TGTGCCAGCAGCGGAGCGGGAGCGCCCTACGAGCAGTACTTC.

This clonotype was found many times. The chain combines TRBV6-2 or TRBV6-3 with TRBJ2-1; 8 bases fit TRBD2. Germline CDR1 MNHEY, CDR2 SVGEGT. V dropped 6 bases and J dropped 9; count of bases not matched to a gene: 7. The CDR3 is 13 residues long. CDR3 region: CASRVAGSVEQFF. The CDR3 DNA is TGTGCCAGCAGGGTAGCGGGATCGGTTGAGCAGTTCTTC.

Worth noting for this clonotype: This may stem from a read error, because a much larger clone lies one nucleotide away. This chain links TRBV7-2 with TRBJ2-7; D gene uncertain. Trimming pared 5 bases from V and 2 bases from J, leaving 10 bases between. The CDR3 runs 13 residues. The germline V gene encodes CDR1 SGHTA and CDR2 FQGNSA. The CDR3 loop reads CASSPVTAYEQYV. CDR3 sequence (DNA): TGTGCCAGCAGCCCCGTGACGGCCTACGAGCAGTACGTC.

This clonotype has a count of ten or more. The chain has TRBV7-2 and TRBJ2-4, with 9 bases identical to TRBD2. The germline CDR1 and CDR2 sequences are SGHTA and FQGNSA. The length of the CDR3 is 17 residues. With 4 bases clipped from V and 6 bases from J, the junction kept 13 bases outside the gene matches. In DNA, the CDR3 is TGTGCCAGCAGCTGGGGGAGGGCGGGAGGGCCGAGAAACATTCAGTACTTC. It yields the protein CASSWGRAGGPRNIQYF.

This clonotype was found a few times. The rearrangement links TRBV19 to TRBJ1-3; D ambiguous. Deletions cut 3 bases from V and 2 bases from J, with 5 bases between. Germline values: CDR1 LNHDA, CDR2 SQIVND (reference sequence). This CDR3 has 13 residues. The CDR3 DNA reads as TGTGCCAGTAGTATCGAACCTGGAAACACCATATATTTT. This codes for CASSIEPGNTIYF.

This clonotype has a handful of counts. The gene calls are TRBV6-2 or TRBV6-3 and TRBJ2-1; 8 bases fit TRBD2. J was trimmed by 8 bases and V by 8 bases; bases with no gene match: 5. The V gene's germline CDR1 is MNHEY and CDR2 SVGEGT. The CDR3 totals 12 residues. The CDR3 DNA is TGTGCCAGCGGGACTAGTACTGATGAGCAGTTCTTC. Translation: CASGTSTDEQFF.

At least ten counts were recorded for this clonotype. This chain uses TRBV12-3 or TRBV12-4 with TRBJ2-5; D unclear. Trimming cost V 2 bases and J 4 bases, with 11 bases left between them. CDR3 size: 14 residues. CDR3 nucleotide sequence: TGTGCCAGCAGTTTACAAGACGCGTCAGAGACCCAGTACTTC. Amino acids: CASSLQDASETQYF.

This clonotype was counted many times. V and J are TRBV7-2 and TRBJ2-2; TRBD2 matches 8 bases. The ends lost 5 bases at V and 0 bases at J; junction bases unmatched: 2. In germline, CDR1 is SGHTA, CDR2 FQGNSA. This CDR3 has 15 amino acids. The DNA of the CDR3 is TGTGCCAGCAGCCCGACTAGCGCGAACACCGGGGAGCTGTTTTTT. Translation gives CASSPTSANTGELFF.

This chain links TRBV29-1 with TRBJ1-1; D is unresolved. From germline, CDR1 is SQVTM and CDR2 ANQGSEA. V lost 6 bases and J 4 bases, leaving 18 bases between the germline ends. The CDR3 totals 14 residues. In DNA form, the CDR3 reads TGCAGCGTGGGCCAAACTGTAAGTTCCACTGAAGCTTTCTTT. Translating gives CSVGQTVSSTEAFF.

A few counts support this clonotype. CDR3 DNA sequence: TGTGCCAGCAGCTCGGCGGACAGGGGGCTGAACACTGAAGCTTTCTTT. Translation gives CASSSADRGLNTEAFF. The chain is built from TRBV7-8 and TRBJ1-1; TRBD1 matches 11 bases. Germline V CDR1 and CDR2: SGHVS, FQNEAQ. V was clipped by 4 bases and J by 0 bases; unmatched bases: 4. This CDR3 has 16 residues.

The V gene is TRBV11-2, the J gene TRBJ2-6; D assignment may be TRBD1 or TRBD2 (6 bases each). The V gene lost 3 bases and the J gene lost 2 bases, with 20 bases spanning the gap. The CDR3 consists of 19 residues. Germline CDR1 is SGHAT and CDR2 is FQNNGV. The CDR3: CASSFPGGRRGAGANVLTF. In nucleotides, the CDR3 is TGTGCCAGCAGCTTTCCCGGGGGCAGGCGTGGAGCTGGGGCCAACGTCCTGACTTTC.